Shown below are 7 T cell receptor beta chains from a single sample sequenced in a study of blood T cell repertoires in COVID-19. Profiled with immunoSEQ multiplex PCR; TCRdb holds only in-frame clones, not every one. The sample holds 70,000 to 95,000 clones; over 80% are singletons and the top ten take about 1.9%. The sample taken for sequencing was peripheral blood. Receptors originate from a woman aged 55-70 years with acute or convalescent COVID-19.

The CDR3: CASSEGSGDYNEQFF. In DNA form, the CDR3 reads TGTGCCAGCAGTGAAGGGAGCGGAGATTACAATGAGCAGTTCTTC. The rearrangement uses TRBV2 and TRBJ2-1; D possibly corresponds to TRBD2 (5 bases). CDR3 length: 15 amino acids. CDR1 is SNHLY, CDR2 FYNNEI, per germline. Trimming left V 1 base short and J 4 bases short, with 11 bases between.

The V and J genes are TRBV30 and TRBJ2-2; 10 bases align to TRBD1. Losses at the gene ends were 0 bases for V and 5 bases for J; bases not matched to a gene: 15. This CDR3 has 19 residues. Germline V CDR1 and CDR2: GTSNPN, SVGIG (reference sequence). The CDR3 reads CAWSVMGTGVLVGTGELFF. In DNA form, the CDR3 reads TGTGCCTGGAGTGTAATGGGGACAGGGGTCCTGGTGGGGACCGGGGAGCTGTTTTTT.

The chain uses TRBV5-1 and TRBJ2-2, with 8 bases that match TRBD2. The CDR3 covers 17 residues. CDR1 is SGHRS and CDR2 is YFSETQ in the germline V gene. V trimming: 0 bases; J trimming: 1 base; junction bases outside the gene matches: 5. Written as DNA, the CDR3 is TGCGCCAGCAGCTTGGCTGGAAGCGGGAGGAACACCGGGGAGCTGTTTTTT. Translation: CASSLAGSGRNTGELFF.

This chain uses TRBV2 with TRBJ2-2; possibly TRBD1 for D (5 bases). Germline V CDR1 and CDR2: SNHLY, FYNNEI. V was pared by 10 bases and J by 4 bases, with 19 bases between. The CDR3 consists of 15 residues. The CDR3, as DNA: TGTGCCAAAGCAGCTCCTCAGGGAAGCACCGGGGAGCTGTTTTTT. This encodes CAKAAPQGSTGELFF.

The V call is TRBV7-2, the J call TRBJ2-5; D gene uncertain. V was clipped by 3 bases and J by 4 bases, with 9 bases between them. CDR1 is SGHTA, CDR2 FQGNSA, per germline. The CDR3 is 13 amino acids. The CDR3 loop is CASSLVVTETQYF. The CDR3 DNA reads TGTGCCAGCAGCTTGGTAGTCACAGAGACCCAGTACTTC.

CDR3 DNA sequence: TGTGCCAGCAGTAGATCAGGACAGAACGACTATGGCTACACCTTC. This gives the protein CASSRSGQNDYGYTF. The chain carries TRBV27 and TRBJ1-2; D perhaps matches TRBD1 (6 bases). The V end was cut by 5 bases, the J end by 3 bases, with 16 bases between. The CDR3 runs to 15 residues. Germline CDR1 reads MNHEY; CDR2 reads SMNVEV (reference sequence).

The chain recombines TRBV18 with TRBJ1-3, with D possibly matching TRBD1 (5 bases). There are 15 residues in the CDR3. The germline V gene encodes CDR1 KGHSH and CDR2 LQKENI. V was pared by 2 bases and J by 0 bases, with 8 bases between. The CDR3 region is CASSPGHLSGNTIYF. As DNA, the CDR3 is TGTGCCAGCTCACCAGGACACCTCTCTGGAAACACCATATATTTT.